The clone carrying this T cell receptor beta chain was detected a few times. The antigen is not known. The data belong to a study of beta chain features in type 1 diabetes. Regarding the study as a whole: Among type 1 diabetes patients, VDJ junctions had fewer insertions and more deletions. The similarity of naive, central memory and Treg TCRB repertoires appeared greater among patients than among healthy donors.

CDR1 and CDR2 from the germline V gene are SGHNT and YENEEA. The CDR3 runs 15 residues. Trimming pared 4 bases from V and 6 bases from J, leaving 17 bases between. CD4+ cells of the naive, central memory, regulatory and stem cell-like memory types were sorted via CD45RO/CCR7/CD25/CD127/CD95/CD27. The investigators reverse transcribed all of the isolated RNA, so they sequenced expressed TCRB transcripts. The method was immunoSEQ multiplex PCR; TCRdb's version includes in-frame clones alone and lacks a portion of them. This sample yields about 230,000 clones, of which 9% to 10% are seen a single time; approximately 0.03% belongs to the top ten.

The sample was naive CD4+ T cells from blood. This chain links TRBV11-3 with TRBJ2-3; possibly TRBD2 for D (6 bases). This TCR came from a woman aged 18-29 years in good health. CDR3 sequence: CASSSWRGPGDTQYF. In DNA, the CDR3 is TGTGCCAGCAGCTCCTGGCGGGGACCCGGGGATACGCAGTATTTT.